What follows are 15 T cell receptor beta chains derived from one specimen sequenced in a study of PD-1 blockade in classical Hodgkin lymphoma. Data came from immunoSEQ multiplex PCR; TCRdb stores just in-frame clones and leaves some out. The sample consists of 75,000 to 95,000 clones, approximately 83% of them appearing once. The sample's time point: cycle 4 day 1 (C4D1), after less than 7 weeks of nivolumab. The patients all showed relapse after autologous stem cell transplantation, while their brentuximab vedotin exposure varied. The sample was peripheral blood mononuclear cells (PBMCs), taken before the fourth cycle of nivolumab. The receptors derive from a human donor with classical Hodgkin lymphoma.

The J gene is TRBJ1-3, the V gene TRBV5-6; 7 nucleotides align to TRBD1. Per the germline V gene, CDR1 is SGHDT and CDR2 is YYEEEE. The CDR3 has 15 residues. V was clipped by 5 bases and J by 0 bases; unmatched bases: 5. The chain's CDR3 is CASRNRDSSGNTIYF. CDR3 bases: TGTGCCAGCAGGAACCGGGACAGCTCTGGAAACACCATATATTTT.

The rearrangement links TRBV5-1 to TRBJ1-3; D is possibly TRBD1 (6 bases). This CDR3 has 14 amino acids. Between the trimmed V and J ends, which lost 4 bases and 2 bases, there was a span of 10 bases. Germline assignment: CDR1 SGHRS and CDR2 YFSETQ. CDR3 sequence: CASSLRGTGNTIYF. The CDR3 DNA reads as TGCGCCAGCAGCCTCAGGGGCACTGGAAACACCATATATTTT.

The chain carries TRBV4-1 and TRBJ1-5, with TRBD1 identical over 9 bases. The V segment lost 1 base and the J segment 7 bases; nucleotides outside the gene matches: 5. This CDR3 region has 15 residues. The germline V gene has CDR1 MGHRA and CDR2 YSYEKL. The CDR3 DNA reads TGCGCCAGCAGCCAAGTAGGGACAGGGTTGCAGCCCCAGCATTTT. It encodes CASSQVGTGLQPQHF.

The chain links TRBV11-2 to TRBJ1-5; D unresolved. CDR1 SGHAT and CDR2 FQNNGV come from the germline V gene. Trimming took 1 base from V and 7 from J, leaving 8 bases between them. The length of the CDR3 is 13 residues. The CDR3 spells CASSLGPGQPQHF. The DNA of the CDR3 is TGTGCCAGCAGCTTAGGGCCGGGGCAGCCCCAGCATTTT. Based on the CDR3 plus reference TRBV11-2 and TRBJ1-5, the full variable domain is EAGVAQSPRYKIIEKRQSVAFWCNPISGHATLYWYQQILGQGPKLLIQFQNNGVVDDSQLPKDRFSAERLKGVDSTLKIQPAKLEDSAVYLCASSLGPGQPQHFGDGTRLSIL.

The chain is built from TRBV28 and TRBJ1-1, with D unresolved. V lost 5 bases and J 0 bases, leaving 7 bases between the germline ends. The CDR3 length is 13 residues. Germline CDR1 and CDR2: MDHEN and SYDVKM. Written as DNA, the CDR3 is TGTGCCAGCAGTCCCCAGCTGAACACTGAAGCTTTCTTT. This encodes CASSPQLNTEAFF.

The J gene is TRBJ2-5, the V gene TRBV6-5; D uncertain. The V and J ends lost 2 bases and 0 bases respectively, with 10 bases between them. Germline V lookup: CDR1 MNHEY, CDR2 SVGAGI. The CDR3 has 15 amino acids. The CDR3 nucleotides read TGTGCCAGCAGTTACCGGGCGACGTACCAAGAGACCCAGTACTTC. Its translation is CASSYRATYQETQYF.

The chain uses TRBV6-6 and TRBJ2-2; D is unclear. The CDR3 is made up of 11 amino acids. Trimming took off 6 bases at V and 11 bases at J, with 10 bases between the two ends. Germline assignment: CDR1 MNHNY and CDR2 SVGAGI (reference sequence). CDR3 sequence: CASSSIEELFF. The CDR3 nucleotides are TGTGCCAGCAGCTCAATTGAAGAGCTGTTTTTT.

The chain joins TRBV7-2 to TRBJ2-2, with 8 bases fitting TRBD1. Germline CDR1 and CDR2: SGHTA and FQGNSA. Trimming at V came to 3 bases and at J to 8 bases, leaving 14 bases not matched to a gene. The CDR3 loop spans 17 amino acids. Here the CDR3 reads CASSLVHGTGAPGELFF. The CDR3 DNA reads as TGTGCCAGCAGCTTGGTTCATGGGACAGGAGCCCCAGGGGAGCTGTTTTTT.

V gene TRBV7-8 combines with J gene TRBJ2-1; D possibly corresponds to TRBD2 (5 bases). Germline CDR1 reads SGHVS; CDR2 reads FQNEAQ. CDR3 length: 16 residues. Trimming pared 2 bases from V and 3 bases from J, leaving 14 bases between. CDR3 sequence: CASSLYALRDYNEQFF. CDR3 coding DNA: TGTGCCAGCAGCTTATATGCATTACGGGACTACAATGAGCAGTTCTTC.

The V and J genes are TRBV11-1 and TRBJ2-1; 8 nucleotides line up with TRBD1. The V and J ends lost 5 bases and 3 bases, in that order; junction bases with no gene match: 9. Germline V gene data show CDR1 as SGHAT and CDR2 as FQDESV (reference sequence). The CDR3 loop spans 16 amino acids. CDR3 in DNA: TGTGCCAGCAGCAATCACGCAGGGGGCCTCTACAATGAGCAGTTCTTC. Protein product: CASSNHAGGLYNEQFF.

The chain combines TRBV5-4 with TRBJ2-7; the D gene is possibly TRBD2 (5 bases). CDR1 SGHNT and CDR2 YYREEE come from the germline V gene (reference sequence). The CDR3 covers 16 residues. V was cut by 0 bases and J by 5 bases, with 18 bases left in between. The CDR3 nucleotides are TGTGCCAGCAGCTTGGGGGCCGTGAGAGGGTACAACGAGCAGTACTTC. Translating gives CASSLGAVRGYNEQYF. Looking up the rest from reference TRBV5-4 and TRBJ2-7 gives the full variable domain: ETGVTQSPTHLIKTRGQQVTLRCSSQSGHNTVSWYQQALGQGPQFIFQYYREEENGRGNFPPRFSGLQFPNYSSELNVNALELDDSALYLCASSLGAVRGYNEQYFGPGTRLTVT.

The chain links TRBV19 to TRBJ2-6; D uncertain. V lost 7 bases, J lost 2 bases, and 15 bases lay in between. CDR3 length: 16 residues. From germline, CDR1 is LNHDA and CDR2 SQIVND (reference sequence). This CDR3 reads CASISLRTAGANVLTF. The CDR3, as DNA: TGTGCCAGTATATCACTCCGGACGGCTGGGGCCAACGTCCTGACTTTC. The complete variable domain, with remaining parts taken from reference TRBV19 and TRBJ2-6, reads DGGITQSPKYLFRKEGQNVTLSCEQNLNHDAMYWYRQDPGQGLRLIYYSQIVNDFQKGDIAEGYSVSREKKESFPLTVTSAQKNPTAFYLCASISLRTAGANVLTFGAGSRLTVL.

The chain employs TRBV5-8 and TRBJ2-4; possible D gene TRBD1, 5 bases. The CDR3 consists of 16 residues. Trimming removed 0 bases from V and 1 base from J, with 11 bases in between. The V gene's germline CDR1 is SGHTS and CDR2 YDEGEE. CDR3 nucleotides: TGTGCCAGCAGCTTGGTCCTCGGACATGCCAAAAACATTCAGTACTTC. It translates to CASSLVLGHAKNIQYF.

The chain has TRBV7-9 and TRBJ2-3, with TRBD2 matching 14 bases. Trimming cost V 4 bases and J 2 bases; bases outside gene matches: 5. From germline, CDR1 is SEHNR and CDR2 FQNEAQ (reference sequence). The CDR3 sequence is 17 residues long. CDR3 loop: CASSWGTSGRPTDTQYF. The DNA for the CDR3 is TGTGCCAGCAGCTGGGGGACTAGCGGGAGACCCACAGATACGCAGTATTTT.

This clone was detected once. This chain uses TRBV19 with TRBJ2-5, with 9 bases fitting TRBD1. Germline CDR1 and CDR2: LNHDA and SQIVND (reference sequence). This CDR3 comprises 15 residues. V dropped 6 bases and J dropped 5; count of bases not matched to a gene: 10. This chain's CDR3 is CASSIRDRAGETQYF. The CDR3 region has the DNA TGTGCCAGTAGCATTCGGGACAGGGCAGGGGAGACCCAGTACTTC.